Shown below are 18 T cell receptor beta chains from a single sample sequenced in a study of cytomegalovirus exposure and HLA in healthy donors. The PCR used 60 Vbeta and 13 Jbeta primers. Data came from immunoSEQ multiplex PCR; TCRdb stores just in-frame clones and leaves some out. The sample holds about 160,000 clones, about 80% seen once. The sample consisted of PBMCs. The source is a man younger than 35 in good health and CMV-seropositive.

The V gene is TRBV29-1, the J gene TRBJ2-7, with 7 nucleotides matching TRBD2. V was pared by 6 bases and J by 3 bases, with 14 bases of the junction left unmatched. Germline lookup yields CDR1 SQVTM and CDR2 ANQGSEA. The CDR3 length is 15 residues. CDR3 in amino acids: CSVGSSGDPLYEQYF. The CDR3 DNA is TGCAGCGTAGGCTCTAGCGGAGACCCTCTCTACGAGCAGTACTTC.

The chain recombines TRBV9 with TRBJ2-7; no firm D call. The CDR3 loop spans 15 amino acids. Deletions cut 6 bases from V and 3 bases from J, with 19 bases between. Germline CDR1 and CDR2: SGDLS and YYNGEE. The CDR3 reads CASTPDPPRRYEQYF. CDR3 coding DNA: TGTGCCAGCACCCCAGATCCCCCCCGCCGCTACGAGCAGTACTTC.

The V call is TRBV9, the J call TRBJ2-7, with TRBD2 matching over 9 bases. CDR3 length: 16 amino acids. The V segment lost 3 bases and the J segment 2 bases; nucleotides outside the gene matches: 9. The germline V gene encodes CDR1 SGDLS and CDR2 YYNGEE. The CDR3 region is CASSASTSGRAYEQYF. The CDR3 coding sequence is TGTGCCAGCAGCGCCAGCACTAGCGGGCGAGCCTACGAGCAGTACTTC. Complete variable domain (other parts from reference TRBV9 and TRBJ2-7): DSGVTQTPKHLITATGQRVTLRCSPRSGDLSVYWYQQSLDQGLQFLIQYYNGEERAKGNILERFSAQQFPDLHSELNLSSLELGDSALYFCASSASTSGRAYEQYFGPGTRLTVT.

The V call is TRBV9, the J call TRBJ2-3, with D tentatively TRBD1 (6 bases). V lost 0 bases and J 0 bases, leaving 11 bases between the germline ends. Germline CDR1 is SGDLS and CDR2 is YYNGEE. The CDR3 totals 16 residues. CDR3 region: CASSVAQGSSTDTQYF. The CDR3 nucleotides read TGTGCCAGCAGCGTAGCCCAGGGGTCCAGCACAGATACGCAGTATTTT.

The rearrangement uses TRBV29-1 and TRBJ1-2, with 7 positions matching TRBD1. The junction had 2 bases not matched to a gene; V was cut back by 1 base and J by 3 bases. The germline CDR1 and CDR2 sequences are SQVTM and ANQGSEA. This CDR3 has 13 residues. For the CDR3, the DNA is TGCAGCGTTGAAGGCAGGGGGGACTATGGCTACACCTTC. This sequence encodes CSVEGRGDYGYTF.

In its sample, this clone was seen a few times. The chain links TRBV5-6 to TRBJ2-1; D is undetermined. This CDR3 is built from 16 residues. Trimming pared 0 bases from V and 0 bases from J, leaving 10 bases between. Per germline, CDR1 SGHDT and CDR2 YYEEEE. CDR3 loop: CASSLGPLPSYNEQFF. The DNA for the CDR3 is TGTGCCAGCAGCTTGGGGCCACTACCCTCCTACAATGAGCAGTTCTTC.

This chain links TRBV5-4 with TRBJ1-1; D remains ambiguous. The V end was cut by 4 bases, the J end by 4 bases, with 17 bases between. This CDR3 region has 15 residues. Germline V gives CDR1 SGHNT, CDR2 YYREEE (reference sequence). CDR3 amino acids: CASSPGLVSGTEAFF. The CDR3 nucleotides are TGTGCCAGCAGCCCTGGCCTAGTGAGTGGCACTGAAGCTTTCTTT.

The CDR3 region is CASSAGTPDTQYF. CDR3 DNA: TGTGCCAGCAGTGCGGGGACCCCCGATACGCAGTATTTT. This sequence joins TRBV28 and TRBJ2-3, with D possibly being TRBD2 (6 bases). CDR1 is MDHEN, CDR2 SYDVKM, per germline. V lost 5 bases and J lost 6, with 12 bases in between. This CDR3 region has 13 residues. The whole variable domain, filled in from reference TRBV28 and TRBJ2-3, reads DVKVTQSSRYLVKRTGEKVFLECVQDMDHENMFWYRQDPGLGLRLIYFSYDVKMKEKGDIPEGYSVSREKKERFSLILESASTNQTSMYLCASSAGTPDTQYFGPGTRLTVL.

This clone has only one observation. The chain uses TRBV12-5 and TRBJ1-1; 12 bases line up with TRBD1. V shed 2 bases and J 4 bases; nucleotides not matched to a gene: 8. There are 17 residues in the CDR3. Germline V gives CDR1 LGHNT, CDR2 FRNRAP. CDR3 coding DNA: TGTGCTAGTGGTTTGCCCAGTGGGACAGGGGGCTTCACTGAAGCTTTCTTT. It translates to CASGLPSGTGGFTEAFF. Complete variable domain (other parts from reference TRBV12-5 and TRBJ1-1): DARVTQTPRHKVTEMGQEVTMRCQPILGHNTVFWYRQTMMQGLELLAYFRNRAPLDDSGMPKDRFSAEMPDATLATLKIQPSEPRDSAVYFCASGLPSGTGGFTEAFFGQGTRLTVV.

In nucleotides, the CDR3 is TGTGCCAGCTCTAAGGCGGCGAACACTGAAGCTTTCTTT. This encodes CASSKAANTEAFF. V gene TRBV7-3 combines with J gene TRBJ1-1; no clear D gene. V gave up 8 bases and J gave up 1 base, with 11 bases separating them. The CDR3 extends over 13 amino acids. Germline assignment: CDR1 SGHTA and CDR2 FQGTGA.

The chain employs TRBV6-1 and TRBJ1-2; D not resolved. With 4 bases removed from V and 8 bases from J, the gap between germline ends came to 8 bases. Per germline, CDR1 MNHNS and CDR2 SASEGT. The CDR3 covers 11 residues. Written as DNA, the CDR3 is TGTGCCAGCAGTGTCCTACGAGGCTACACCTTC. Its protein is CASSVLRGYTF.

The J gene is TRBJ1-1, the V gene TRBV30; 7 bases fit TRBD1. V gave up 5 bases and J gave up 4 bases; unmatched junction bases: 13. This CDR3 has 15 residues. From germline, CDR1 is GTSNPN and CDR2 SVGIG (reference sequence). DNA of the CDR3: TGTGCCTGGGGAGCCGGGACAGAGTTTGGCACTGAAGCTTTCTTT. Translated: CAWGAGTEFGTEAFF. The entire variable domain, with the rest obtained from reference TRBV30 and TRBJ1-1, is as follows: SQTIHQWPATLVQPVGSPLSLECTVEGTSNPNLYWYRQAAGRGLQLLFYSVGIGQISSEVPQNLSASRPQDRQFILSSKKLLLSDSGFYLCAWGAGTEFGTEAFFGQGTRLTVV.

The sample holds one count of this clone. CDR3 residues: CASSLAGQGEYEQYF. Here the CDR3 DNA reads TGTGCCAGCAGCTTGGCCGGGCAGGGGGAGTACGAGCAGTACTTC. This chain links TRBV5-6 with TRBJ2-7; 7 bases line up with TRBD1. The CDR3 totals 15 residues. V was pared by 0 bases and J by 4 bases, with 7 bases of the junction left unmatched. Germline V gene data show CDR1 as SGHDT and CDR2 as YYEEEE. Variable domain in full (rest from reference TRBV5-6 and TRBJ2-7): DAGVTQSPTHLIKTRGQQVTLRCSPKSGHDTVSWYQQALGQGPQFIFQYYEEEERQRGNFPDRFSGHQFPNYSSELNVNALLLGDSALYLCASSLAGQGEYEQYFGPGTRLTVT.

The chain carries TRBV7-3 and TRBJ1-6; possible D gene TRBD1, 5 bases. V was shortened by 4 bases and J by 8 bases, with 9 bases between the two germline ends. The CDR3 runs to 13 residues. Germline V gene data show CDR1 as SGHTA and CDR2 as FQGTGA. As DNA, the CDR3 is TGTGCCAGCAGCTGGGGCGGGGATTCACCCCTCCACTTT. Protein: CASSWGGDSPLHF.

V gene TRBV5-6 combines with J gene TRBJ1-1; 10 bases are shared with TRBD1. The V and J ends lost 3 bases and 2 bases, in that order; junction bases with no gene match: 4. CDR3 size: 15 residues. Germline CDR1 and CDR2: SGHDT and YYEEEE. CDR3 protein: CASSYRQGANTEAFF. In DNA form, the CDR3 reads TGTGCCAGCAGCTATCGACAGGGGGCAAACACTGAAGCTTTCTTT.

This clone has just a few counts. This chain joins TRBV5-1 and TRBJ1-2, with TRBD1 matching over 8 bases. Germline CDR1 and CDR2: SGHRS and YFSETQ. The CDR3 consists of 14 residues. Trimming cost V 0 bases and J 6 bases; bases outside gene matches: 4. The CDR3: CASSLGDRHHGYTF. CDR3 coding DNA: TGCGCCAGCAGCTTGGGGGACAGGCACCATGGCTACACCTTC.

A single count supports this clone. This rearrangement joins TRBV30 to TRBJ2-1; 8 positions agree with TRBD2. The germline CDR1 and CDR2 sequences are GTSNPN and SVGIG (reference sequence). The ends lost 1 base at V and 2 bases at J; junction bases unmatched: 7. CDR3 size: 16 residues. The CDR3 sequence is CAWSGGAGRAYNEQFF. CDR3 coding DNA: TGTGCCTGGAGTGGGGGAGCCGGGAGGGCCTACAATGAGCAGTTCTTC.

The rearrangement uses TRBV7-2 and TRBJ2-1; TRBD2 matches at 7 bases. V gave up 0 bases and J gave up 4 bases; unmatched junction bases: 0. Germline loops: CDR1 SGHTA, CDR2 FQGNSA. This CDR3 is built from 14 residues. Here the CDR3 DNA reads TGTGCCAGCAGCTTAGCGGGGGGGTACAATGAGCAGTTCTTC. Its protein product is CASSLAGGYNEQFF.